These 26 T cell receptor beta chains were all obtained from the same sample, sequenced in a study of shared clonotypes between healthy human individuals. Sequenced by immunoSEQ multiplex PCR; TCRdb stores in-frame clones only, minus some. Here the sample spans 2.3 million or so clones, just over 90% being singletons. The sample taken for sequencing was naive CD4+ T cells from PBMCs. Subset meaning: CD45RA+ positively selected. The source is a man in his late teens or twenties in good health. Some clones in this sample may be carry-over from other donors' samples.

The rearrangement joins TRBV2 to TRBJ2-2; 10 bases fit TRBD2. The CDR3 contains 14 residues. J was trimmed by 3 bases and V by 6 bases; bases with no gene match: 1. Germline lookup yields CDR1 SNHLY and CDR2 FYNNEI. The CDR3, as DNA: TGTGCCAGCAGAGGGACTAGCGACACCGGGGAGCTGTTTTTT. This sequence encodes CASRGTSDTGELFF.

The rearrangement joins TRBV29-1 to TRBJ1-2; D gene uncertain. The CDR3 has 11 residues. From germline, CDR1 is SQVTM and CDR2 ANQGSEA. V lost 4 bases to trimming and J lost 6 bases, with 9 bases between them. CDR3 DNA sequence: TGCAGCGTTGGACAAGCCGATGGCTACACCTTC. It is translated as CSVGQADGYTF.

The V and J genes are TRBV4-1 and TRBJ2-3; D not resolved. The V and J ends lost 3 bases and 0 bases respectively, with 4 bases between them. Germline V lookup: CDR1 MGHRA, CDR2 YSYEKL. This CDR3 has 13 amino acids. DNA of the CDR3: TGCGCCAGCAGCCAGTCTAGCACAGATACGCAGTATTTT. This codes for CASSQSSTDTQYF.

The chain couples TRBV5-4 to TRBJ1-2, with D possibly being TRBD1 (6 bases). V lost 4 bases to trimming and J lost 8 bases, with 15 bases between them. This CDR3 comprises 13 residues. CDR1 SGHNT and CDR2 YYREEE come from the germline V gene (reference sequence). The CDR3: CASSQDRSGGYTF. The CDR3 region has the DNA TGTGCCAGCAGCCAGGACAGATCTGGGGGCTACACCTTC.

V and J are TRBV19 and TRBJ1-5; D is ambiguous. The CDR3 has 14 amino acids. Germline CDR1 reads LNHDA; CDR2 reads SQIVND (reference sequence). V was trimmed by 4 bases and J by 4 bases, leaving 11 bases between them. This CDR3 is CASSRPEWNQPQHF. Here the CDR3 DNA reads TGTGCCAGTAGTAGGCCCGAGTGGAATCAGCCCCAGCATTTT.

The rearrangement joins TRBV15 to TRBJ2-4; D is unresolved. Germline CDR1 and CDR2: LNHNV and YYDKDF (reference sequence). The CDR3 is 17 amino acids. The ends were cut back, 0 bases at V and 0 bases at J, with 12 bases in the middle. In DNA form, the CDR3 reads TGTGCCACCAGCAGAGAGTGGGAAAGCATAGCCAAAAACATTCAGTACTTC. This translates into CATSREWESIAKNIQYF.

This clone was found once. This rearrangement joins TRBV4-1 to TRBJ2-3; the match to TRBD2 covers 10 bases. Trimming took 4 bases from V and 0 from J; bases not matched to a gene: 4. Germline V gene data show CDR1 as MGHRA and CDR2 as YSYEKL. CDR3 length: 16 residues. The CDR3 DNA reads as TGCGCCAGCAGCCCCAGGACTAGCGGAAGCACAGATACGCAGTATTTT. This gives the protein CASSPRTSGSTDTQYF.

The J gene is TRBJ2-3, the V gene TRBV7-2; TRBD2 agrees at 7 bases. CDR3 size: 14 residues. Per the germline V gene, CDR1 is SGHTA and CDR2 is FQGNSA. J gave up 2 bases and V 2 bases, and 1 base lay outside the gene matches. This chain's CDR3 is CASSLLAATDTQYF. CDR3 in DNA: TGTGCCAGCAGCTTACTAGCGGCCACAGATACGCAGTATTTT.

The chain recombines TRBV29-1 with TRBJ2-5; 9 nucleotides match TRBD2. V lost 4 bases, J lost 4 bases, and 10 bases stayed unmatched. CDR3 length equals 15 residues. Germline V CDR1 and CDR2: SQVTM, ANQGSEA. Written as DNA, the CDR3 is TGCAGCGTTGGGGGGCGCGGCGGGAGGGGAGAGACCCAGTACTTC. Protein product: CSVGGRGGRGETQYF.

The rearrangement links TRBV5-1 to TRBJ2-3, with D hard to call. V was clipped by 0 bases and J by 2 bases, with 7 bases between them. The CDR3 extends over 14 amino acids. Germline-derived CDR1 and CDR2 are SGHRS and YFSETQ. CDR3 residues: CASSLAAVTDTQYF. In DNA, the CDR3 is TGCGCCAGCAGCTTGGCGGCAGTCACAGATACGCAGTATTTT.

In its sample, this clone was seen once. The chain couples TRBV7-9 to TRBJ2-5, with TRBD2 identical over 9 bases. V was clipped by 2 bases and J by 6 bases; unmatched bases: 13. This CDR3 is built from 17 residues. The germline gives CDR1 SEHNR, CDR2 FQNEAQ (reference sequence). The CDR3 is CASSLSGLAGLWKTQYF. CDR3 coding DNA: TGTGCCAGCAGCTTATCGGGCCTAGCGGGACTCTGGAAGACCCAGTACTTC.

A note on this clone: This CDR3 is also generated by other DNA sequences in the sample. The V gene is TRBV29-1, the J gene TRBJ1-1, with 11 bases matching TRBD1. Germline CDR1 and CDR2: SQVTM and ANQGSEA. Losses at the gene ends were 5 bases for V and 2 bases for J; bases not matched to a gene: 1. This CDR3 has 13 amino acids. The CDR3 loop is CSVRTGGNTEAFF. The CDR3 DNA follows: TGCAGCGTTAGGACAGGGGGCAACACTGAAGCTTTCTTT.

The CDR3 loop reads CASTWGSQETQYF. The CDR3 DNA reads TGCGCCAGCACTTGGGGGTCGCAAGAGACCCAGTACTTC. The chain joins TRBV5-1 to TRBJ2-5; D might be TRBD1 or TRBD2, each matching 5 bases. Germline V lookup: CDR1 SGHRS, CDR2 YFSETQ. V lost 6 bases and J 2 bases, leaving 11 bases between the germline ends. This CDR3 comprises 13 residues.

This chain uses TRBV15 with TRBJ1-2; TRBD1 matches at 10 bases. The length of the CDR3 is 15 residues. CDR1 and CDR2 (germline): LNHNV, YYDKDF (reference sequence). J lost 4 bases, V lost 3 bases, and 5 bases had no gene match. The CDR3: CATSSYRDRGYGYTF. The CDR3 coding sequence is TGTGCCACCAGCAGCTATAGGGACAGGGGCTATGGCTACACCTTC.

Comment on this clone: Germline and junction disagree at one end, which may indicate a read error. The V and J genes are TRBV10-3 and TRBJ2-5; tentatively, D is TRBD1 (5 bases). CDR3 length equals 14 residues. Germline-derived CDR1 and CDR2 are ENHRY and SYGVKD. CDR3 sequence reads: CASSYSEQAKTQYF. In DNA, the CDR3 is TGTGCCAGCAGTTACTCCGAACAGGCGAAGACCCAGTACTTC.

The chain joins TRBV19 to TRBJ2-7, with D unclear. This CDR3 has 12 amino acids. CDR1 and CDR2 from the germline V gene are LNHDA and SQIVND (reference sequence). The ends were cut back, 6 bases at V and 7 bases at J, with 13 bases in the middle. CDR3 sequence reads: CASRVGEGEQYF. CDR3 coding DNA: TGTGCCAGTAGGGTTGGAGAAGGAGAGCAGTACTTC.

The CDR3 sequence: CASSKGLGQPQHF. The CDR3 nucleotides are TGTGCCAGCAGCAAGGGTCTGGGTCAGCCCCAGCATTTT. The chain recombines TRBV7-3 with TRBJ1-5, with D uncertain. Per germline, CDR1 SGHTA and CDR2 FQGTGA. V was clipped by 5 bases and J by 6 bases, with 11 bases between them. The CDR3 has 13 residues.

Concerning this clone itself: The sample carries other DNA sequences with the same CDR3. The chain joins TRBV28 to TRBJ1-1; tentative D call: TRBD1 (5 bases). The CDR3 contains 13 residues. V lost 2 bases to trimming and J lost 4 bases, with 8 bases between them. The germline V gene has CDR1 MDHEN and CDR2 SYDVKM. CDR3 in amino acids: CASSLRGSTEAFF. DNA of the CDR3: TGTGCCAGCAGTTTACGGGGGAGCACTGAAGCTTTCTTT.

V and J are TRBV5-1 and TRBJ2-2, with 8 bases identical to TRBD2. Germline lookup yields CDR1 SGHRS and CDR2 YFSETQ. After removal of 4 bases from V and 6 bases from J, the junction contained 11 bases not matched to a gene. This CDR3 contains 16 residues. The CDR3 nucleotides are TGCGCCAGCAGCGCGGGGTTAACGGGAGGGCCCGGGGAGCTGTTTTTT. It encodes CASSAGLTGGPGELFF.

This clone was seen once. The chain links TRBV11-3 to TRBJ2-2; D unclear. CDR3 length: 16 residues. V lost 1 base and J lost 5, with 14 bases in between. The germline CDR1 and CDR2 sequences are SGHNT and YENEEA. As DNA, the CDR3 is TGTGCCAGCAGCTTAGCCTCCTTTAATTCAACCGGGGAGCTGTTTTTT. The encoded protein is CASSLASFNSTGELFF.

The chain has TRBV9 and TRBJ2-7; D might be TRBD2 (5 bases). The length of the CDR3 is 14 residues. The germline CDR1 and CDR2 sequences are SGDLS and YYNGEE. V was cut by 3 bases and J by 3 bases, with 13 bases left in between. The CDR3 nucleotides are TGTGCCAGCAGCGCGGGCCGGGGAAACTACGAGCAGTACTTC. This sequence encodes CASSAGRGNYEQYF.

V usage is TRBV6-5 and J usage is TRBJ2-7, with 8 bases lining up with TRBD1. The junction had 6 bases not matched to a gene; V was cut back by 6 bases and J by 2 bases. Germline values: CDR1 MNHEY, CDR2 SVGAGI. This CDR3 region has 14 residues. CDR3 DNA sequence: TGTGCCAGCAGACGGGACAGGTCTACCTACGAGCAGTACTTC. Amino acids: CASRRDRSTYEQYF.

This sequence joins TRBV25-1 and TRBJ1-2; 8 bases are shared with TRBD1. The V gene's germline CDR1 is MGHDK and CDR2 SYGVNS. This CDR3 is 15 amino acids long. V gave up 3 bases and J gave up 2 bases; unmatched junction bases: 5. Here the CDR3 DNA reads TGTGCCAGCAGTGATTTCAGGGGGCGGAACTATGGCTACACCTTC. It specifies CASSDFRGRNYGYTF.

V is TRBV7-9 and J is TRBJ2-5; 8 bases map to TRBD2. Germline V gene data show CDR1 as SEHNR and CDR2 as FQNEAQ (reference sequence). With 4 bases clipped from V and 3 bases from J, the junction kept 13 bases outside the gene matches. The CDR3 is 17 amino acids. The chain's CDR3 is CASSSRTSQAPEETQYF. Here the CDR3 DNA reads TGTGCCAGCAGCTCAAGGACTAGCCAAGCGCCTGAAGAGACCCAGTACTTC.

This chain links TRBV14 with TRBJ1-2; no firm D call. The V end was cut by 0 bases, the J end by 10 bases, with 12 bases between. Germline V gives CDR1 SGHDN, CDR2 FVKESK. The CDR3 consists of 13 residues. CDR3 in amino acids: CASSQDRLRVYTF. The CDR3 nucleotides are TGTGCCAGCAGCCAAGATCGACTCCGGGTCTACACCTTC.

This sequence joins TRBV5-1 and TRBJ2-1; TRBD2 matches 11 bases. Germline CDR1 reads SGHRS; CDR2 reads YFSETQ. This CDR3 has 16 amino acids. V gave up 1 base and J gave up 16 bases; unmatched junction bases: 16. In DNA, the CDR3 is TGCGCCAGCAGCTTGAGGGTCGGGACTAGCGGTTTAAACGGATTCTTC. Protein: CASSLRVGTSGLNGFF.